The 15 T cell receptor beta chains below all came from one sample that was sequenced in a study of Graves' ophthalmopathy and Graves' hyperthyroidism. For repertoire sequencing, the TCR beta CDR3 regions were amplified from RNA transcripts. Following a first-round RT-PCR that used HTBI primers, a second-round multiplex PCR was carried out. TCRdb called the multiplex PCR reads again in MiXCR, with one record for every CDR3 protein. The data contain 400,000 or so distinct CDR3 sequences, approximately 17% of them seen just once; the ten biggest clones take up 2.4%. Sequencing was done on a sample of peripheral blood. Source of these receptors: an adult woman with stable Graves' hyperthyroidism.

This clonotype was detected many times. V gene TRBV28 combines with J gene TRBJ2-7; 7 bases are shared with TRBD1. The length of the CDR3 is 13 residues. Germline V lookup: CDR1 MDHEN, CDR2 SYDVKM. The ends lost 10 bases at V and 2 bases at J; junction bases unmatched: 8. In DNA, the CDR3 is TGTGCCATCGGGACAGTAGGTCCCTACGAGCAGTACTTC. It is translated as CAIGTVGPYEQYF.

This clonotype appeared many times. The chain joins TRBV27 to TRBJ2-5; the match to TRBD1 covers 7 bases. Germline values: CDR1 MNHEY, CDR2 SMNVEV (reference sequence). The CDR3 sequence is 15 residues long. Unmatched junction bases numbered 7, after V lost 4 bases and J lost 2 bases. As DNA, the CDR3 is TGTGCCAGCAGTTCTCTCCCGACAGGGCAAGAGACCCAGTACTTC. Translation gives CASSSLPTGQETQYF.

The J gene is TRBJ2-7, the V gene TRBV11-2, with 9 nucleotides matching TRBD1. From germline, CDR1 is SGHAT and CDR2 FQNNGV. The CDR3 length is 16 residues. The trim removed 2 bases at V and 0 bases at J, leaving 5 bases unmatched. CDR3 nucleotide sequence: TGTGCCAGCAGCTTAAAGGGGACAGGGAGCTCCTACGAGCAGTACTTC. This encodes CASSLKGTGSSYEQYF.

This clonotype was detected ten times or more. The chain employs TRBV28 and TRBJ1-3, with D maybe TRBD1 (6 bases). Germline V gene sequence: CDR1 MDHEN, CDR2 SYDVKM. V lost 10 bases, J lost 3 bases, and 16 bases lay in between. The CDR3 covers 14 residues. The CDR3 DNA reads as TGTGCCACCCGGAAGGGGGGAGGTGGAAACACCATATATTTT. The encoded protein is CATRKGGGGNTIYF.

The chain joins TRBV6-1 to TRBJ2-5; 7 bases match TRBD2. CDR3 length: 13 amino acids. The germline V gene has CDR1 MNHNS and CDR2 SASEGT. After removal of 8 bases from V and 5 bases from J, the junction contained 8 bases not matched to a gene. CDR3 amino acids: CASFLRGWETQYF. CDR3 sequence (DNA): TGTGCCAGCTTTCTGCGGGGGTGGGAGACCCAGTACTTC.

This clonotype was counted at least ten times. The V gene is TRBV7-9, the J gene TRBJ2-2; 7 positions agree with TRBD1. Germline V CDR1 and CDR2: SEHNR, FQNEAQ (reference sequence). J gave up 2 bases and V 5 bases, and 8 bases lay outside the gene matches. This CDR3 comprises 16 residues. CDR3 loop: CASSDRRQGNTGELFF. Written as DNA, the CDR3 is TGTGCCAGCAGCGATCGAAGACAGGGCAACACCGGGGAGCTGTTTTTT.

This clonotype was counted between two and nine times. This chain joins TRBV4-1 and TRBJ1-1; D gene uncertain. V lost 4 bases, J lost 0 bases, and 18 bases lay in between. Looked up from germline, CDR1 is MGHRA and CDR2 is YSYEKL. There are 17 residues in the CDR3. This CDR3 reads CASSPGGPGSMNTEAFF. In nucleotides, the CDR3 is TGCGCCAGCAGCCCCGGAGGACCAGGATCCATGAACACTGAAGCTTTCTTT.

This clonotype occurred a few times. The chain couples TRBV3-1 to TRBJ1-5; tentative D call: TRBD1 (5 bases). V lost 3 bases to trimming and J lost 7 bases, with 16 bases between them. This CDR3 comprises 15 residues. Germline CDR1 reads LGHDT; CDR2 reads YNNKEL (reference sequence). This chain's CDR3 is CASSQGEGLYQPQHF. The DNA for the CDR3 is TGTGCCAGCAGCCAGGGGGAGGGGCTCTACCAGCCCCAGCATTTT.

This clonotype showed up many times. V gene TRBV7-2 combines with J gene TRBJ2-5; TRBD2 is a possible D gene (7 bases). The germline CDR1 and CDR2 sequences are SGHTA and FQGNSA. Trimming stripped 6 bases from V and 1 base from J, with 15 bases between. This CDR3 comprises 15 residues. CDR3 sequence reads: CASSYQGGGQETQYF. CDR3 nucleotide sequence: TGTGCCAGCAGTTATCAGGGAGGGGGCCAAGAGACCCAGTACTTC.

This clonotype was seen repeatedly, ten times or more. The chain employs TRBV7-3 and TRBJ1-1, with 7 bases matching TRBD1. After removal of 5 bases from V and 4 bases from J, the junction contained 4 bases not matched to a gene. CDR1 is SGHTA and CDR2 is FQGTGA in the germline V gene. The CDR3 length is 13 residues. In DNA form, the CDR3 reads TGTGCCAGCAGCATCGGGACAGCCACTGAAGCTTTCTTT. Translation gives CASSIGTATEAFF.

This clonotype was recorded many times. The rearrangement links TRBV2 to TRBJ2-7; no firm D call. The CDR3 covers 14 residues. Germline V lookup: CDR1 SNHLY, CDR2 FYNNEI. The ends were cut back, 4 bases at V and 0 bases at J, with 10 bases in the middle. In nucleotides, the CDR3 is TGTGCCAGCAGTGTACAACCCATCTCCTACGAGCAGTACTTC. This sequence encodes CASSVQPISYEQYF.

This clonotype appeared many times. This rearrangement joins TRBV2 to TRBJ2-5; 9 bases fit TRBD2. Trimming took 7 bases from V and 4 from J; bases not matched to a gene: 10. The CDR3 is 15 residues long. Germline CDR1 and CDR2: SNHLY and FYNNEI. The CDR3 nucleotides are TGTGCCAGCACTGAGGGTTTAGCGGGGGCAGAGACCCAGTACTTC. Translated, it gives CASTEGLAGAETQYF. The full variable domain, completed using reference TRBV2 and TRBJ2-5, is EPEVTQTPSHQVTQMGQEVILRCVPISNHLYFYWYRQILGQKVEFLVSFYNNEISEKSEIFDDQFSVERPDGSNFTLKIRSTKLEDSAMYFCASTEGLAGAETQYFGPGTRLLVL.

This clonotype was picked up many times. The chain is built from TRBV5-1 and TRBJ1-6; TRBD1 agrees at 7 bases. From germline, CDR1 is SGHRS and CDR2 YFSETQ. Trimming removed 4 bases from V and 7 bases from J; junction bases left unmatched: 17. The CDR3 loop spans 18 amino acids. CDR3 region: CASSRTRDSSGMNSPLHF. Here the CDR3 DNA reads TGCGCCAGCAGCCGAACACGGGACAGTTCGGGAATGAATTCACCCCTCCACTTT.

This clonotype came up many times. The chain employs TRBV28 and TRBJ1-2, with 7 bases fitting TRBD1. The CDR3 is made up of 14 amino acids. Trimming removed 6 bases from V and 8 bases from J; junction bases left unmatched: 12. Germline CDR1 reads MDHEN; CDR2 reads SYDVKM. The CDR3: CASRTSGQSAGYTF. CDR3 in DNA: TGTGCCAGCAGAACCTCGGGACAGTCTGCGGGCTACACCTTC.

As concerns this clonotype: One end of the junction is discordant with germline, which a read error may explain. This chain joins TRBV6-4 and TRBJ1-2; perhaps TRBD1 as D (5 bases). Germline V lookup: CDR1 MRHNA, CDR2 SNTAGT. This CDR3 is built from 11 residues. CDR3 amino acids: CPGGRAYGYTF. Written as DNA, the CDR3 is TGCCCTGGTGGCAGGGCCTATGGCTACACCTTC.